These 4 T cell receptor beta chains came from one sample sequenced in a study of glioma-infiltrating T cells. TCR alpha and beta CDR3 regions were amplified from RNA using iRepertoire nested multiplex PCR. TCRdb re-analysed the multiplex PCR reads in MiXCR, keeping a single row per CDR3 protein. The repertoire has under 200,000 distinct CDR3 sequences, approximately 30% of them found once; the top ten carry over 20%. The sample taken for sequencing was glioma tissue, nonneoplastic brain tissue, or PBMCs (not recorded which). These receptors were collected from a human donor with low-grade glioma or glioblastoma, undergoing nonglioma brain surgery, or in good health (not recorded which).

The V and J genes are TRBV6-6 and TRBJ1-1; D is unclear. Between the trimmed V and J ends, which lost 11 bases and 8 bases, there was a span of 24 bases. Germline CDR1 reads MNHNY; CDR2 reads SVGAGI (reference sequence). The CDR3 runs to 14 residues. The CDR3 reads CAPSYDVTSAEAFF. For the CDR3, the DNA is TGTGCCCCCAGTTACGACGTAACATCCGCGGAAGCTTTCTTT.

The CDR3, as DNA: TGTGCCTGGAGCCAGGGTATCATCCACGAGCAGTACTTC. This gives the protein CAWSQGIIHEQYF. V usage is TRBV30 and J usage is TRBJ2-7, with a weak D call TRBD1 (5 bases). Trimming left V 3 bases short and J 5 bases short, with 14 bases between. This CDR3 has 13 residues. The V gene's germline CDR1 is GTSNPN and CDR2 SVGIG (reference sequence).

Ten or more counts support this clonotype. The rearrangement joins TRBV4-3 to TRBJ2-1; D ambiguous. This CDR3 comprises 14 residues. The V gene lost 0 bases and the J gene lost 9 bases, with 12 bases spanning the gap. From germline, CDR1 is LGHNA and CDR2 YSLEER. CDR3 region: CASSQDIRVGEQFF. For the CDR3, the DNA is TGCGCCAGCAGCCAAGATATCCGGGTGGGTGAGCAGTTCTTC.

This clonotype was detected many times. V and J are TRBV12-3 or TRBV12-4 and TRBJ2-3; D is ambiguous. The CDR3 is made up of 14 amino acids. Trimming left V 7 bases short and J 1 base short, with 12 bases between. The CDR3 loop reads CASTASERTDTQYF. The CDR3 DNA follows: TGTGCCAGCACTGCCTCGGAACGCACAGATACGCAGTATTTT.